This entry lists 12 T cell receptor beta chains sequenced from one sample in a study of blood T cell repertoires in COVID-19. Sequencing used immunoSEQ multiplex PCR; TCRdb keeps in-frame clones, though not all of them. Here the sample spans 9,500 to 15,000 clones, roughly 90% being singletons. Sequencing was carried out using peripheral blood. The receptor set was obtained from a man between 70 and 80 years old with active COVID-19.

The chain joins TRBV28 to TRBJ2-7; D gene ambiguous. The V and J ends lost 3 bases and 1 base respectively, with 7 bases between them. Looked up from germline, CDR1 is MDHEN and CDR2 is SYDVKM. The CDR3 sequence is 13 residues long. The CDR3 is CASSFIGSYEQYF. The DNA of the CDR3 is TGTGCCAGCAGTTTCATCGGGTCCTACGAGCAGTACTTC.

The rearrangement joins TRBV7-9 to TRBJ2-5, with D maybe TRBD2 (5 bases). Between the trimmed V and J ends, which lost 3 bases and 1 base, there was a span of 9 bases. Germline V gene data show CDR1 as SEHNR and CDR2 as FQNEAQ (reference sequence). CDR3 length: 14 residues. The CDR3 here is CASSFIRGQETQYF. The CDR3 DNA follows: TGTGCCAGCAGCTTTATCCGGGGCCAAGAGACCCAGTACTTC.

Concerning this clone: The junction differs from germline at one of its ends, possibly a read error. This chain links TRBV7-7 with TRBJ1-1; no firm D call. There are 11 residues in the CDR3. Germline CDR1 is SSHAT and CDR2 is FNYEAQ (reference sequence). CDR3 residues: CASSPKGGAFF. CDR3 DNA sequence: TGTGCTAGCAGCCCCAAGGGCGGGGCTTTCTTT.

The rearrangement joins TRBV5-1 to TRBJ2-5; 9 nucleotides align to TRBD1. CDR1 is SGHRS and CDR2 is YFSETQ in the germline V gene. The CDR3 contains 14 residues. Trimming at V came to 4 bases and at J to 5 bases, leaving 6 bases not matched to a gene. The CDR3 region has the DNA TGCGCCAGCAGCATCATAGGACAGGGGGAGACCCAGTACTTC. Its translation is CASSIIGQGETQYF.

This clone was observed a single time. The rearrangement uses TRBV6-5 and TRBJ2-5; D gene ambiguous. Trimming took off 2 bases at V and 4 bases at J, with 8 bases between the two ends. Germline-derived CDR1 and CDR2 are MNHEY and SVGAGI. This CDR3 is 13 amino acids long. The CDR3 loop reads CASSYPRRETQYF. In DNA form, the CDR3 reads TGTGCCAGCAGTTACCCCCGTCGAGAGACCCAGTACTTC.

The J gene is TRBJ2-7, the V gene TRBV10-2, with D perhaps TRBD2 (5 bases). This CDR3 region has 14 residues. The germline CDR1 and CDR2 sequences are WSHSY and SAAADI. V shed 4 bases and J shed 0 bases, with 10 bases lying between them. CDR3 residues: CASSGNGLSYEQYF. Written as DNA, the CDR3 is TGCGCCAGCAGTGGGAATGGACTCTCCTACGAGCAGTACTTC.

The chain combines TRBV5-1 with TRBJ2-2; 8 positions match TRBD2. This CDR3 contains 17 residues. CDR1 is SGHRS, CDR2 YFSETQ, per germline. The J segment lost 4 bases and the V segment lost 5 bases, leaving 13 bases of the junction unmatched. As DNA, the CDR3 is TGCGCCAGCAGTTCCGGGACTAGTACCATTCTCACCGGGGAGCTGTTTTTT. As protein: CASSSGTSTILTGELFF.

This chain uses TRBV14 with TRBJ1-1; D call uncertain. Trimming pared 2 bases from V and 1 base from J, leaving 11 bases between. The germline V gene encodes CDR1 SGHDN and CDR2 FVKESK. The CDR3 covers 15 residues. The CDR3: CASSQNQQRNTEAFF. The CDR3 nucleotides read TGTGCCAGCAGCCAAAACCAACAGAGGAACACTGAAGCTTTCTTT. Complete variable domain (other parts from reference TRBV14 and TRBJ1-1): EAGVTQFPSHSVIEKGQTVTLRCDPISGHDNLYWYRRVMGKEIKFLLHFVKESKQDESGMPNNRFLAERTGGTYSTLKVQPAELEDSGVYFCASSQNQQRNTEAFFGQGTRLTVV.

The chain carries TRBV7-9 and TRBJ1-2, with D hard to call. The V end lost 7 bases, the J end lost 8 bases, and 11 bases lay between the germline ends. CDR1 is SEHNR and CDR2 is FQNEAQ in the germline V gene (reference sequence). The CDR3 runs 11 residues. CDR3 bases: TGTGCCAGCACCCCTAAGATGGGCTACACCTTC. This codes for CASTPKMGYTF. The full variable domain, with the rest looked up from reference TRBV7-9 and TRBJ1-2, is DTGVSQNPRHKITKRGQNVTFRCDPISEHNRLYWYRQTLGQGPEFLTYFQNEAQLEKSRLLSDRFSAERPKGSFSTLEIQRTEQGDSAMYLCASTPKMGYTFGSGTRLTVV.

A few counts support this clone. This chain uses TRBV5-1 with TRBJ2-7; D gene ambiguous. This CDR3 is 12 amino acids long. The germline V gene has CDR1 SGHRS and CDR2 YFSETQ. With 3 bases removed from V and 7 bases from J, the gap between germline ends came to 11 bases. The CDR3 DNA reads TGCGCCAGCAGCTCGGTCTTAGAGGAGCAGTACTTC. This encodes CASSSVLEEQYF.

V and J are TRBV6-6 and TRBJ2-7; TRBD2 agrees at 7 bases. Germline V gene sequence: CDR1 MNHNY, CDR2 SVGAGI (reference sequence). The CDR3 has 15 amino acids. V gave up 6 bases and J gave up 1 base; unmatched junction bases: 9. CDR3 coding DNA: TGTGCCAGCAGCCCCTTGGCTAGCGGATCCTACGAGCAGTACTTC. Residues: CASSPLASGSYEQYF.

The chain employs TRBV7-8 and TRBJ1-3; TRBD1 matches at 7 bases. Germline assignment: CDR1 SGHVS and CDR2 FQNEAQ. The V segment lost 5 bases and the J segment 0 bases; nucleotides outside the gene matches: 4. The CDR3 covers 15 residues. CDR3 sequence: CASSRTGDSGNTIYF. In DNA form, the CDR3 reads TGTGCCAGCAGCCGGACAGGCGACTCTGGAAACACCATATATTTT.